This TCR beta chain comes out of a study of cytomegalovirus exposure and HLA in healthy donors. Findings and caveats of the study: A prior analysis recorded that most TCR beta V segments were productive about 87% or about 30% of the time. Reports indicated that the classifier achieved high specificity and sensitivity in diagnosing cytomegalovirus status.

This clone was counted only a few times. Its antigen remains unidentified. The PCR contained 60 Vbeta and 13 Jbeta primers. In the original analysis: Later analysis identified some 88 million unique TCR beta chains, some 10 million shared. The data were produced by immunoSEQ multiplex PCR, yet TCRdb's version contains in-frame clones alone and is incomplete. V, J and clone size are taken as reported in that table, and D and trimming were inferred from the DNA itself. The sample lists 90,000 to 140,000 clones; just over 75% were seen once. Germline CDR1 is MNHEY and CDR2 is SVGAGI. Trimming cost V 2 bases and J 7 bases; bases outside gene matches: 7. The CDR3 runs to 15 residues.

V gene TRBV6-5 combines with J gene TRBJ2-1; 8 positions agree with TRBD2. The TCR originated in a man aged 35-49 years in good health and CMV-seropositive. The sequencing input was PBMCs. For the CDR3, the DNA is TGTGCCAGCAGTTACCGGGGGACTAGTATGAATGAGCAGTTCTTC. It translates to CASSYRGTSMNEQFF.